These T cell receptor beta chains were read from a single sample in a study of neurological immune-mediated disorders. In TCRdb, the 5' RACE reads were re-called with MiXCR into one record per CDR3 protein. The repertoire holds 70,000 to 95,000 distinct CDR3 sequences, with under 15% as singletons. What was sequenced was PBMCs. The origin of the receptors is a female donor with HTLV-1-associated myelopathy (HAM/TSP). Both conserved end residues are part of each CDR3. D genes are given only for firm matches. The size entry is marked missing in some rows and otherwise reads once, few, many or a size class.

NA	few	TRBV18	16	TRBJ1-2	TGTGCCAGCTCACCCCGTACGTTCCCCCAAAACTATGGCTACACCTTC	CASSPRTFPQNYGYTF
NA	NA	TRBV7-9	15	TRBJ1-4	TGTGCCAGCAGCTTAGGGGGCACATTACAGGAAAAACTGTTTTTT	CASSLGGTLQEKLFF
TRBD1	NA	TRBV4-1	13	TRBJ1-5	TGCGCCAGCTCCGGGACAGCAGATCAGCCCCAGCATTTT	CASSGTADQPQHF
NA	many	TRBV13	13	TRBJ1-1	TGTGCCAGCAGGCCGTCCCCAGGGGATCGGACTTTCTTT	CASRPSPGDRTFF
NA	many	TRBV5-1	15	TRBJ2-1	TGCGCCAGCAGCTCTCGTCCGGGTTCCAAGGATGAGCAGTTCTTC	CASSSRPGSKDEQFF
NA	NA	TRBV10-3	11	TRBJ2-5	TGTGCCACCGGGCGGAAAGAGACCCAGTACTTC	CATGRKETQYF
NA	many	TRBV6-6	12	TRBJ1-1	TGTGCCAGCAGTTACGTGGCCCTTGAAGCTTTCTTT	CASSYVALEAFF
TRBD1	many	TRBV2	14	TRBJ2-3	TGTGCCAGCAGATGGACAGGGAACACAGATACGCAGTATTTT	CASRWTGNTDTQYF
NA	many	TRBV5-1	14	TRBJ1-1	TGCGCCAGCAGCTCCGGGACGCTAGACACTGAAGCTTTCTTT	CASSSGTLDTEAFF
NA	many	TRBV20-1	13	TRBJ1-1	TGCAGTGCTAGAGATACGGCCTACACTGAAGCTTTCTTT	CSARDTAYTEAFF
NA	many	TRBV20-1	15	TRBJ1-1	TGCAGTGCTCCTACGGGGGGTGGGATGAACACTGAAGCTTTCTTT	CSAPTGGGMNTEAFF
NA	NA	TRBV5-5	14	TRBJ2-2	TGTGCCAGCAGCTTGGAGCTGACTCCCAGGGAGCTGTTTTTT	CASSLELTPRELFF
NA	many	TRBV10-3	14	TRBJ2-1	TGTGCCATCAGTGAGTCTCGGGCTCCCGGTGAGCAGTTCTTC	CAISESRAPGEQFF
NA	many	TRBV30	15	TRBJ2-7	TGTGCCTGGAGTGCCGGACTGCCTAACTACTACGAGCAGTACTTC	CAWSAGLPNYYEQYF
TRBD1	many	TRBV24-1	11	TRBJ2-7	TGTGCCACAGGACAGGGGAACGAGCAGTACTTC	CATGQGNEQYF
NA	many	TRBV5-1	15	TRBJ2-5	TGCGCCAGCAGCTTGGCCCCTGGGGGGCAGGAGACCCAGTACTTC	CASSLAPGGQETQYF
TRBD1	few	TRBV5-1	17	TRBJ2-3	TGCGCCAGCAGCCCTTTTAAGACAGGGCGAGACACAGATACGCAGTATTTT	CASSPFKTGRDTDTQYF
TRBD2	many	TRBV20-1	13	TRBJ2-7	TGCAGTGCTTGGCCTAGCGGGCCGAATGAGCAGTACTTC	CSAWPSGPNEQYF
NA	NA	TRBV6-5	13	TRBJ2-7	TGTGCCAGCAGTTACGCACGGATTGACGAGCAGTACTTC	CASSYARIDEQYF
NA	many	TRBV15	13	TRBJ2-7	TGTGCTACCAGCAGGGACACGACCTACGAGCAGTACTTC	CATSRDTTYEQYF
TRBD1	many	TRBV5-1	15	TRBJ2-2	TGCGCCAGCAGCTTGGAGGGGACAGAGACCGGGGAGCTGTTTTTT	CASSLEGTETGELFF
NA	many	TRBV10-3	13	TRBJ1-4	TGTGCCATCAGTAGCGGGGAGAGTGAAAAACTGTTTTTT	CAISSGESEKLFF
NA	NA	TRBV21-1	13	TRBJ1-5	TGTGCCAGCAGCGGGAACGTGGAGACGGCCCAGCATTTT	CASSGNVETAQHF
NA	many	TRBV20-1	13	TRBJ1-6	TGCAGTGCTAGCAGGGCGGTGGGTTCACCCCTCCACTTT	CSASRAVGSPLHF
NA	many	TRBV5-6	15	TRBJ2-3	TGTGCCAGCAGCTTGGTCTCAGGGGAGGGCGATACGCAGTATTTT	CASSLVSGEGDTQYF
TRBD1	many	TRBV6-5	13	TRBJ1-2	TGTGCCAGCACGAAGGGGGCAAACTATGGCTACACCTTC	CASTKGANYGYTF
NA	many	TRBV14	16	TRBJ1-3	TGTGCCAGCAGCCAAGTGGGGCTCGGAGGGCTAAACACCATATATTTT	CASSQVGLGGLNTIYF
NA	many	TRBV7-6	13	TRBJ1-1	TGCGCCAGCAGCCTACAAGAAAACACTGAAGCTTTCTTT	CASSLQENTEAFF
NA	many	TRBV5-1	14	TRBJ1-3	TGCGCCAGCAGCTTGGGACAGGATAGGAACACCATATATTTT	CASSLGQDRNTIYF
TRBD1	few	TRBV7-2	14	TRBJ2-7	TGTGCCAGCAGCTTGAAGACAGGGGGTTCTTGGCAGTACTTC	CASSLKTGGSWQYF
NA	many	TRBV15	15	TRBJ2-7	TGTGCCACCAGCACCCCCACCGGGACACCGATCGAGCAGTACTTC	CATSTPTGTPIEQYF
NA	many	TRBV11-2	15	TRBJ2-2	TGTGCCAGCGGCGGGGAAGGGGCGAACACCGGGGAGCTGTTTTTT	CASGGEGANTGELFF
TRBD2	many	TRBV28	15	TRBJ2-7	TGTGCCAGCAGTGGAGGACTAGCGGGAATTCGGGAGCAGTACTTC	CASSGGLAGIREQYF
NA	many	TRBV12-3/TRBV12-4	15	TRBJ1-1	TGTGCCAGCAGACCCCTTCGCACACGTGCGACTGAAGCTTTCTTT	CASRPLRTRATEAFF
NA	many	TRBV20-1	15	TRBJ2-1	TGCAGTGCCTTCAACGACGTCACCCGGAGGAATGAGCAGTTCTTC	CSAFNDVTRRNEQFF
TRBD2	NA	TRBV7-7	14	TRBJ2-1	TGTGCCAGCAGCACGAGGCGGGGGAGTGTTGAGCAGTTCTTC	CASSTRRGSVEQFF
NA	NA	TRBV6-1	13	TRBJ2-7	TGTGCCAGCAGTGGTACGTGGACCTACGAGCAGTACTTC	CASSGTWTYEQYF
NA	many	TRBV5-1	14	TRBJ2-3	TGCGCCAGCAGCTCCCTAACTAGCACAGATACGCAGTATTTT	CASSSLTSTDTQYF
NA	many	TRBV27	12	TRBJ2-7	TGTGCCAGCGGCGGACACTCCTACGAGCAGTACTTC	CASGGHSYEQYF
NA	many	TRBV5-4	17	TRBJ2-1	TGTGCCAGCAGCTCACCTGCGGGGCGGGGCACCTACAATGAGCAGTTCTTC	CASSSPAGRGTYNEQFF
TRBD2	many	TRBV5-1	16	TRBJ2-1	TGCGCCAGCAGCACAAAAGGGACTAGCGGGGTGAATGAGCAGTTCTTC	CASSTKGTSGVNEQFF
NA	many	TRBV20-1	15	TRBJ1-5	TGCAGTGCTAGTTTTATACAGGGCGCGAGTCAGCCCCAGCATTTT	CSASFIQGASQPQHF
TRBD1	few	TRBV20-1	18	TRBJ2-7	TGCAGTGCTAGTTCATTAACGAAGCCGGGACAGGGTCCCTACGAGCAGTACTTC	CSASSLTKPGQGPYEQYF
NA	many	TRBV7-3	15	TRBJ2-2	TGTGCCAGCAGCTTAATTGTGGCGAACACCGGGGAGCTGTTTTTT	CASSLIVANTGELFF
TRBD1	many	TRBV5-1	15	TRBJ2-1	TGCGCCAGCAGCATCGTCCCGGGACAGTCTCGGGAGCAGTTCTTC	CASSIVPGQSREQFF
NA	many	TRBV5-1	14	TRBJ2-2	TGCGCCAGCAGCGTGGGACAGAACACCGGGGAGCTGTTTTTT	CASSVGQNTGELFF
TRBD2	few	TRBV5-1	17	TRBJ2-3	TGCGCCAGCAGCTGGCCACTGGAGCGGGGGGGCACAGATACGCAGTATTTT	CASSWPLERGGTDTQYF
TRBD2	many	TRBV5-1	15	TRBJ2-2	TGCGCCAGCAGCTCGGGGGGGCGCAACACCGGGGAGCTGTTTTTT	CASSSGGRNTGELFF
TRBD1	many	TRBV5-1	16	TRBJ1-1	TGCGCCAGCAGCTGGAGTATCCACAGGGGAAACACTGAAGCTTTCTTT	CASSWSIHRGNTEAFF
TRBD1	many	TRBV10-3	12	TRBJ2-7	TGTGCCATCACCGGGACAGGGGTCGAGCAGTACTTC	CAITGTGVEQYF
TRBD2	many	TRBV12-3/TRBV12-4	18	TRBJ2-7	TGTGCCAGCAGTTTAGCGCTTATGGGAGCGGGGGCCTCCTACGAGCAGTACTTC	CASSLALMGAGASYEQYF
NA	many	TRBV5-6	15	TRBJ2-3	TGTGCCAGCAGCTTGCGCAGGGTCCAGTCAAATACGCAGTATTTT	CASSLRRVQSNTQYF
NA	many	TRBV20-1	12	TRBJ1-4	TGCAGTGCTAGAACCTTAAATGAAAAACTGTTTTTT	CSARTLNEKLFF
NA	many	TRBV20-1	14	TRBJ1-5	TGCAGTGCTAGTCGAGGAGGGGGCAATCAGCCCCAGCATTTT	CSASRGGGNQPQHF
TRBD1	many	TRBV5-1	15	TRBJ1-1	TGCGCCAGCAGCGGACGGACAGGGGGAGACACTGAAGCTTTCTTT	CASSGRTGGDTEAFF
NA	many	TRBV7-9	17	TRBJ2-7	TGTGCCAGCAGCTTAGGTGTCCCAGGAAAACCTTACTACGAGCAGTACTTC	CASSLGVPGKPYYEQYF
TRBD1	many	TRBV3-1	15	TRBJ2-7	TGTGCCAGCAGCCAAGCCGGGACAGATTACGGCGAGCAGTACTTC	CASSQAGTDYGEQYF
NA	many	TRBV5-6	15	TRBJ1-3	TGTGCCAGCAGCTTGACGGGCCTCGGGGGAAACACCATATATTTT	CASSLTGLGGNTIYF
NA	few	TRBV20-1	14	TRBJ1-1	TGCAGTGCTAGAGATCTGAGACAGACCACTGAAGCTTTCTTT	CSARDLRQTTEAFF
NA	many	TRBV5-6	14	TRBJ2-7	TGTGCCAGCAGCTTGTACGGGGGCGGCTACGAGCAGTACTTC	CASSLYGGGYEQYF